This T cell receptor beta chain originates from a study of T-cell reconstitution after alpha-beta-depleted transplantation in children. Points from the study as a whole: High day-60 TCRbeta diversity in some patients came from surviving recipient T cells and thymic progenitors. At one year after transplant, newly produced T cells mostly accounted for T-cell counts and diversity.

J gave up 9 bases and V 2 bases, and 6 bases lay outside the gene matches. This CDR3 contains 14 residues. Germline CDR1 is ENHRY and CDR2 is SYGVKD. Only a few counts were recorded for this clonotype. Antigen: not known. Unique molecular identifiers featured in how the TCRbeta library was prepared. One entry per CDR3 protein, called by TCRdb with MiXCR from the PCR reads. Here the sample spans fewer than 1 million distinct CDR3 sequences, roughly 15% being singletons. The material was PBMCs, mostly from graft donor cells, obtained 360 days after TCRalphabeta/CD19-depleted stem cell transplant. The chain links TRBV10-3 to TRBJ1-5; the match to TRBD1 covers 8 bases. This receptor was identified in a male patient aged 5 to 17 who had a stem cell transplant for acute lymphoblastic leukemia, so the T cells may come from the graft donor. The CDR3 is CAISEPTGEGPQHF. CDR3 nucleotides: TGTGCCATCAGTGAGCCGACAGGGGAAGGGCCCCAGCATTTT.